This entry lists 17 T cell receptor beta chains sequenced from one sample in a study of human T cells and chemical hapten exposure. Time point noted: healthy volunteer bleed at 2 weeks. The template was total RNA from unfractionated whole blood. TCRdb reprocessed the RACE reads via MiXCR and lists one record per CDR3 protein. The data show tens of thousands of distinct CDR3 sequences, 7% to 8.5% seen once. The sequencing sample was made of whole blood. The receptors derive from a human donor in good health. Some clones in this sample may be carry-over from other donors' samples.

This clonotype was recorded at least ten times. V gene TRBV28 combines with J gene TRBJ2-3; 8 bases are shared with TRBD1. CDR3 length: 15 residues. Germline trimming cut 5 bases from V and 3 bases from J; bases unmatched to any gene: 7. Germline V gene sequence: CDR1 MDHEN, CDR2 SYDVKM. For the CDR3, the DNA is TGTGCCAGCAGTCTTCCCGGGACAGGTACAGATACGCAGTATTTT. This translates into CASSLPGTGTDTQYF.

The J gene is TRBJ2-3, the V gene TRBV5-6; D may match TRBD1 or TRBD2 (5 bases each). V was trimmed by 3 bases and J by 5 bases, leaving 16 bases between them. Germline loops: CDR1 SGHDT, CDR2 YYEEEE. The CDR3 sequence is 15 residues long. In nucleotides, the CDR3 is TGTGCCAGCAGCTCGCCACTAGGGGTAGGAGATACGCAGTATTTT. It codes for CASSSPLGVGDTQYF.

This clonotype appeared a few times. The chain has TRBV12-3 or TRBV12-4 and TRBJ2-3; D remains unclear. V lost 10 bases and J lost 6, with 11 bases in between. This CDR3 region has 11 residues. The CDR3 sequence: CAILTSDTQYF. The CDR3 DNA sequence: TGTGCCATCCTCACCTCGGATACGCAGTATTTT.

This clonotype was recorded at least ten times. The chain combines TRBV19 with TRBJ2-2, with D perhaps given as TRBD1 or TRBD2 (5 bases each). Trimming removed 3 bases at V and 4 bases at J, with 12 bases between. There are 15 residues in the CDR3. Germline CDR1 LNHDA, CDR2 SQIVND (reference sequence). This CDR3 is CASSMGDGGTGELFF. Here the CDR3 DNA reads TGTGCCAGTAGTATGGGGGACGGAGGCACCGGGGAGCTGTTTTTT.

This clonotype has ten or more counts. V usage is TRBV11-2 and J usage is TRBJ2-1, with unresolved D. The germline CDR1 and CDR2 sequences are SGHAT and FQNNGV. V was pared by 0 bases and J by 5 bases, with 5 bases between. There are 13 residues in the CDR3. In nucleotides, the CDR3 is TGTGCCAGCAGCTTAGAGCCCCACAATGAGCAGTTCTTC. As protein: CASSLEPHNEQFF.

This clonotype was detected ten times or more. V gene TRBV2 combines with J gene TRBJ2-5; 7 nucleotides align to TRBD1. Germline CDR1 reads SNHLY; CDR2 reads FYNNEI. The CDR3 loop spans 14 amino acids. V lost 8 bases to trimming and J lost 5 bases; unmatched junction nucleotides: 11. The CDR3 coding sequence is TGTGCCAGCCTCACCCGAGGGGGCTCGGAGACCCAGTACTTC. Translating gives CASLTRGGSETQYF.

This clonotype was counted many times. The chain links TRBV28 to TRBJ1-6, with D possibly matching TRBD1 (5 bases). Trimming left V 5 bases short and J 2 bases short, with 13 bases between. The CDR3 runs to 16 residues. Germline V CDR1 and CDR2: MDHEN, SYDVKM. The CDR3 reads CASSPLRDAYNSPLHF. CDR3 bases: TGTGCCAGCAGTCCCCTCCGGGACGCCTATAATTCACCCCTCCACTTT.

The sample holds many counts of this clonotype. This sequence joins TRBV20-1 and TRBJ2-5, with D perhaps matching TRBD2 (6 bases). Germline V CDR1 and CDR2: DFQATT, SNEGSKA (reference sequence). The CDR3 consists of 15 residues. Trimming stripped 2 bases from V and 5 bases from J, with 18 bases between. DNA for the CDR3: TGCAGTGCTAGAAAGCCAGGAGGGGACGGGGAGACCCAGTACTTC. This encodes CSARKPGGDGETQYF.

V and J are TRBV7-8 and TRBJ2-2; possibly TRBD1 or TRBD2 for D (6 bases each). The CDR3 loop spans 19 amino acids. Trimming left V 2 bases short and J 0 bases short, with 19 bases between. In germline, CDR1 is SGHVS, CDR2 FQNEAQ. CDR3 DNA sequence: TGTGCCAGCAGCTTATTCGGGATTCTGGGGGGCGCGAACACCGGGGAGCTGTTTTTT. This gives the protein CASSLFGILGGANTGELFF.

This clonotype was counted many times. The rearrangement links TRBV29-1 to TRBJ2-2, with a possible D match to TRBD1 (6 bases). Trimming took 4 bases from V and 0 from J, leaving 6 bases between them. Germline values: CDR1 SQVTM, CDR2 ANQGSEA. The CDR3 loop spans 13 amino acids. CDR3 coding DNA: TGCAGCGTTGCAGGGGCGAACACCGGGGAGCTGTTTTTT. This translates into CSVAGANTGELFF.

This clonotype was recorded many times. The genes are TRBV20-1 and TRBJ2-7; 14 bases are shared with TRBD2. Germline values: CDR1 DFQATT, CDR2 SNEGSKA (reference sequence). J gave up 3 bases and V 7 bases, and 11 bases lay outside the gene matches. The CDR3 has 16 amino acids. CDR3 coding DNA: TGCAGTGTCGCAAGACTAGCGGGAGGGCCGATCTACGAGCAGTACTTC. It translates to CSVARLAGGPIYEQYF.

CDR3 region: CSVCRGKRRETQYF. Here the CDR3 DNA reads TGCAGCGTCTGCCGGGGAAAACGGCGAGAGACCCAGTACTTC. The J gene is TRBJ2-5, the V gene TRBV29-1, with a weak D call TRBD2 (5 bases). Trimming pared 6 bases from V and 4 bases from J, leaving 18 bases between. This CDR3 region has 14 residues. The germline V gene has CDR1 SQVTM and CDR2 ANQGSEA.

A few counts support this clonotype. The chain joins TRBV6-2 or TRBV6-3 to TRBJ1-1; D not resolved. Trimming removed 1 base at V and 6 bases at J, with 6 bases between. In germline, CDR1 is MNHEY, CDR2 SVGEGT. The CDR3 sequence is 12 residues long. The CDR3 DNA is TGTGCCAGCAGTTACTACGGGCCTGAAGCTTTCTTT. Its protein product is CASSYYGPEAFF.

In its sample, this clonotype was seen a few times. V and J are TRBV28 and TRBJ1-2; D not certain. Trimming pared 6 bases from V and 8 bases from J, leaving 16 bases between. Germline CDR1 MDHEN, CDR2 SYDVKM. The length of the CDR3 is 13 residues. CDR3 coding DNA: TGTGCCAGCAGGAACACCCCGGCAAGCGGCTACACCTTC. As protein: CASRNTPASGYTF.

In this sample, this clonotype turned up many times. The chain recombines TRBV9 with TRBJ2-2, with D possibly TRBD1 on 6 matching bases. This CDR3 has 16 amino acids. The V end was cut by 0 bases, the J end by 5 bases, with 14 bases between. CDR1 and CDR2 (germline): SGDLS, YYNGEE. The CDR3 DNA sequence: TGTGCCAGCAGCGTAGCGACAGGCCGATGGACCGGGGAGCTGTTTTTT. It encodes CASSVATGRWTGELFF.

There are many counts of this clonotype. The V and J genes are TRBV3-1 and TRBJ1-1; D might be TRBD1 (5 bases). The CDR3 runs to 15 residues. The germline gives CDR1 LGHDT, CDR2 YNNKEL (reference sequence). The V end lost 0 bases, the J end lost 5 bases, and 13 bases lay between the germline ends. As DNA, the CDR3 is TGTGCCAGCAGCCAAGATTGGCAGGGTATTACTGAAGCTTTCTTT. Translated, it gives CASSQDWQGITEAFF.

A few counts support this clonotype. The chain employs TRBV6-1 and TRBJ1-5; 11 nucleotides line up with TRBD1. CDR1 and CDR2 (germline): MNHNS, SASEGT. The trim removed 6 bases at V and 2 bases at J, leaving 6 bases unmatched. CDR3 size: 16 residues. The CDR3 region has the DNA TGTGCCAGCAGACTCGGACAGGGGGCCGGCAATCAGCCCCAGCATTTT. This encodes CASRLGQGAGNQPQHF.